Shown below are 26 T cell receptor beta chains from a single sample sequenced in a study of patients and donors after allogeneic stem cell transplantation. TCRdb processed the RT-PCR reads anew with MiXCR; each CDR3 protein has one entry. Among roughly 230,000 distinct CDR3 sequences listed, less than 15% were seen once. Input material: blood, either unsorted or a sorted T cell fraction (not recorded which). The receptors shown here come from a human donor who was either an allogeneic HSCT recipient or a stem cell or donor lymphocyte infusion donor (not recorded which). It is not recorded whose cells these are; they may come from a transplant donor.

This clonotype was counted at least ten times. The chain couples TRBV7-2 to TRBJ2-7, with D unresolved. The CDR3 contains 16 residues. Trimming left V 1 base short and J 0 bases short, with 13 bases between. Germline V CDR1 and CDR2: SGHTA, FQGNSA. The CDR3 nucleotides are TGTGCCAGCAGCTTAGGGTGGCAGCCACCCTCCTACGAGCAGTACTTC. Its translation: CASSLGWQPPSYEQYF.

This chain links TRBV11-2 with TRBJ2-3; 11 bases agree with TRBD2. V lost 3 bases and J lost 6; bases outside the gene matches: 8. There are 16 residues in the CDR3. The germline CDR1 and CDR2 sequences are SGHAT and FQNNGV. The CDR3 loop reads CASSLVLAGGSDTQYF. CDR3 DNA sequence: TGTGCCAGCAGCTTGGTCCTAGCGGGGGGATCTGATACGCAGTATTTT.

In this sample, this clonotype turned up many times. The chain is built from TRBV7-3 and TRBJ2-3; 12 bases align to TRBD1. The germline V gene has CDR1 SGHTA and CDR2 FQGTGA. The CDR3 is made up of 15 amino acids. V trimming: 4 bases; J trimming: 5 bases; junction bases outside the gene matches: 4. The CDR3 nucleotides are TGTGCCAGCAGCTCGGGACAGGGGGCCGAAGATACGCAGTATTTT. It is translated as CASSSGQGAEDTQYF.

This clonotype was counted ten times or more. V and J are TRBV20-1 and TRBJ1-2; possible D gene TRBD1, 6 bases. V was clipped by 6 bases and J by 4 bases, with 12 bases between them. This CDR3 spans 12 amino acids. Germline-derived CDR1 and CDR2 are DFQATT and SNEGSKA (reference sequence). The DNA of the CDR3 is TGCAGTGCGCGGACAGAGAGCTATGGCTACACCTTC. Translation gives CSARTESYGYTF.

The chain couples TRBV7-7 to TRBJ2-1; possibly TRBD1 or TRBD2 for D (5 bases each). This CDR3 is built from 15 residues. The germline V gene has CDR1 SSHAT and CDR2 FNYEAQ (reference sequence). V lost 5 bases, J lost 2 bases, and 13 bases lay in between. This CDR3 reads CASSPMGETYNEQFF. CDR3 sequence (DNA): TGTGCCAGCAGCCCAATGGGGGAGACCTACAATGAGCAGTTCTTC.

This clonotype was detected many times. The chain links TRBV12-3 or TRBV12-4 to TRBJ2-3; perhaps TRBD1 as D (7 bases). The CDR3 loop spans 16 amino acids. V lost 6 bases to trimming and J lost 4 bases, with 20 bases between them. CDR3 sequence: CASSPTRQGGSDTQYF. The DNA for the CDR3 is TGTGCCAGCAGCCCCACTCGACAGGGAGGTTCAGATACGCAGTATTTT.

This clonotype showed up many times. The V call is TRBV11-3, the J call TRBJ1-6, with D unclear. From germline, CDR1 is SGHNT and CDR2 YENEEA. V was trimmed by 6 bases and J by 5 bases, leaving 5 bases between them. This CDR3 is built from 12 residues. CDR3 sequence: CASSLHNSPLHF. In nucleotides, the CDR3 is TGTGCCAGCAGTCTGCATAATTCACCCCTCCACTTT.

The rearrangement joins TRBV19 to TRBJ2-3; 8 bases line up with TRBD1. Looked up from germline, CDR1 is LNHDA and CDR2 is SQIVND (reference sequence). The CDR3 loop spans 16 amino acids. The V segment lost 2 bases and the J segment 7 bases; nucleotides outside the gene matches: 11. The CDR3 here is CASSISRTGTENTQYF. In nucleotides, the CDR3 is TGTGCCAGTAGTATATCCAGGACAGGGACAGAAAATACGCAGTATTTT.

This clonotype showed up many times. This sequence joins TRBV7-8 and TRBJ2-7, with TRBD1 matching 8 bases. CDR1 and CDR2 (germline): SGHVS, FQNEAQ. Trimming took 5 bases from V and 1 from J; bases not matched to a gene: 7. The CDR3 spans 15 residues. In nucleotides, the CDR3 is TGTGCCAGCAGCAGAGGACAGGGTATGTCCTACGAGCAGTACTTC. Translating it yields CASSRGQGMSYEQYF.

This clonotype has a handful of counts. This chain joins TRBV5-4 and TRBJ1-1; D ambiguous. CDR3 size: 14 residues. Per germline, CDR1 SGHNT and CDR2 YYREEE (reference sequence). Deletions cut 8 bases from V and 1 base from J, with 15 bases between. CDR3 region: CASRLGGGNTEAFF. The DNA of the CDR3 is TGTGCCAGTAGGCTAGGTGGAGGGAACACTGAAGCTTTCTTT.

This chain links TRBV19 with TRBJ2-3, with D perhaps matching TRBD2 (5 bases). The V gene lost 5 bases and the J gene lost 0 bases, with 9 bases spanning the gap. The length of the CDR3 is 14 residues. CDR1 and CDR2 (germline): LNHDA, SQIVND (reference sequence). CDR3 amino acids: CASSPQRSTDTQYF. The CDR3 DNA reads TGTGCCAGTAGTCCCCAGCGGAGCACAGATACGCAGTATTTT.

The rearrangement joins TRBV12-3 or TRBV12-4 to TRBJ2-1; D may be TRBD1 or TRBD2 (5 bases each). The CDR3 contains 16 residues. V was pared by 0 bases and J by 9 bases, with 18 bases between. Here the CDR3 DNA reads TGTGCCAGCAGTTTAGCGGGTGGGACCTCCGGCCCTGAGCAGTTCTTC. Amino acid sequence: CASSLAGGTSGPEQFF.

This clonotype was detected ten times or more. The V and J genes are TRBV20-1 and TRBJ1-5; 12 bases align to TRBD1. The germline V gene encodes CDR1 DFQATT and CDR2 SNEGSKA (reference sequence). Unmatched junction bases numbered 7, after V lost 5 bases and J lost 2 bases. This CDR3 is built from 16 residues. The CDR3 DNA reads as TGCAGTGCTCAAGGGACAGGGGGCGCTGGCAATCAGCCCCAGCATTTT. This sequence encodes CSAQGTGGAGNQPQHF.

This clonotype occurred many times. This chain joins TRBV12-3 or TRBV12-4 and TRBJ2-7, with D perhaps matching TRBD1 (6 bases). Trimming took off 6 bases at V and 0 bases at J, with 9 bases between the two ends. CDR3 length: 13 residues. CDR3 loop: CASSRQVSYEQYF. DNA for the CDR3: TGTGCCAGCAGCCGACAGGTCTCCTACGAGCAGTACTTC.

This clonotype occurred a few times. The chain recombines TRBV10-3 with TRBJ1-2, with D unclear. V lost 0 bases to trimming and J lost 0 bases, with 8 bases between them. Germline lookup yields CDR1 ENHRY and CDR2 SYGVKD. There are 15 residues in the CDR3. CDR3 coding DNA: TGTGCCATCAGTGAGTCGAAAGGGCCTAACTATGGCTACACCTTC. Translated: CAISESKGPNYGYTF.

V is TRBV5-6 and J is TRBJ2-1; TRBD1 agrees at 9 bases. The CDR3 runs to 15 residues. Losses at the gene ends were 4 bases for V and 8 bases for J; bases not matched to a gene: 10. Germline V lookup: CDR1 SGHDT, CDR2 YYEEEE. The CDR3 bases are TGTGCCAGCAGCGTGCCGGGACAGGGTACCGATGAGCAGTTCTTC. This translates into CASSVPGQGTDEQFF.

The chain links TRBV9 to TRBJ2-2, with D hard to call. The V and J ends lost 1 base and 0 bases respectively, with 7 bases between them. The germline V gene has CDR1 SGDLS and CDR2 YYNGEE. The length of the CDR3 is 15 residues. In DNA, the CDR3 is TGTGCCAGCAGCGTATCGACGGCGAACACCGGGGAGCTGTTTTTT. As protein: CASSVSTANTGELFF. The full variable domain, rest sourced from reference TRBV9 and TRBJ2-2, is DSGVTQTPKHLITATGQRVTLRCSPRSGDLSVYWYQQSLDQGLQFLIQYYNGEERAKGNILERFSAQQFPDLHSELNLSSLELGDSALYFCASSVSTANTGELFFGEGSRLTVL.

This clonotype appeared a few times. The chain employs TRBV4-2 and TRBJ2-1, with D maybe TRBD2 (7 bases). The V gene lost 4 bases and the J gene lost 8 bases, with 21 bases spanning the gap. Germline V CDR1 and CDR2: LGHNA, YNFKEQ. The CDR3 has 16 residues. The CDR3 coding sequence is TGTGCCAGCAGCCGAAGGGGGGGCGGGGGCGGTTATGAGCAGTTCTTC. It translates to CASSRRGGGGGYEQFF.

This clonotype was observed at least ten times. This chain connects TRBV5-1 to TRBJ2-1; possible D gene TRBD1, 6 bases. This CDR3 comprises 15 residues. The germline V gene encodes CDR1 SGHRS and CDR2 YFSETQ. Trimming shortened V by 4 bases and J by 4 bases, and 15 bases separated the two germline ends. CDR3 sequence reads: CASSPERTVYNEQFF. The CDR3 coding sequence is TGCGCCAGCAGCCCGGAACGGACAGTATACAATGAGCAGTTCTTC.

V usage is TRBV18 and J usage is TRBJ2-7, with 7 bases matching TRBD1. This CDR3 comprises 15 residues. Germline assignment: CDR1 KGHSH and CDR2 LQKENI. The junction had 10 bases not matched to a gene; V was cut back by 5 bases and J by 3 bases. The CDR3 loop reads CASSKSGAGGYEQYF. DNA for the CDR3: TGTGCCAGCTCAAAATCTGGGGCAGGGGGCTACGAGCAGTACTTC.

This clonotype has ten or more counts. This chain connects TRBV5-1 to TRBJ2-5; D is possibly TRBD2 (6 bases). There are 16 residues in the CDR3. The germline gives CDR1 SGHRS, CDR2 YFSETQ. The V gene lost 2 bases and the J gene lost 4 bases, with 18 bases spanning the gap. In DNA, the CDR3 is TGCGCCAGCAGCTTAAGTCGTCTAGGAGGGGCAGAGACCCAGTACTTC. It is translated as CASSLSRLGGAETQYF.

Here the CDR3 DNA reads TGTGCCAGCAGTTTAGGGTTAAACAGCCCTAACTATGGCTACACCTTC. Translated: CASSLGLNSPNYGYTF. The J gene is TRBJ1-2, the V gene TRBV28, with unresolved D. In germline, CDR1 is MDHEN, CDR2 SYDVKM. This CDR3 has 16 residues. The germline V and J ends were trimmed by 2 bases and 0 bases, with 13 bases remaining between them.

The chain joins TRBV7-8 to TRBJ1-5, with 9 bases identical to TRBD1. The CDR3 is made up of 16 amino acids. After removal of 4 bases from V and 6 bases from J, the junction contained 10 bases not matched to a gene. Per the germline V gene, CDR1 is SGHVS and CDR2 is FQNEAQ. Written as DNA, the CDR3 is TGTGCCAGCAGCTCAACCGGACAGGGGAGGGTTCAGCCCCAGCATTTT. This gives the protein CASSSTGQGRVQPQHF.

The J gene is TRBJ2-1, the V gene TRBV20-1; a possible D gene is TRBD1 (5 bases). CDR3 length: 12 residues. In germline, CDR1 is DFQATT, CDR2 SNEGSKA (reference sequence). Trimming pared 7 bases from V and 6 bases from J, leaving 13 bases between. In DNA form, the CDR3 reads TGCAGTGTACCAAGACAGATCAATGAGCAGTTCTTC. The encoded protein is CSVPRQINEQFF.

The chain couples TRBV14 to TRBJ1-1; D might be TRBD1 (6 bases). Trimming removed 5 bases at V and 4 bases at J, with 14 bases between. Germline V lookup: CDR1 SGHDN, CDR2 FVKESK. The CDR3 consists of 14 residues. The CDR3: CASSANRAGTEAFF. The DNA of the CDR3 is TGTGCCAGCAGCGCTAACAGGGCGGGCACTGAAGCTTTCTTT.

This clonotype was seen repeatedly, ten times or more. The rearrangement links TRBV2 to TRBJ2-3, with 9 bases identical to TRBD2. The CDR3 has 15 residues. J lost 7 bases, V lost 3 bases, and 8 bases had no gene match. Germline V lookup: CDR1 SNHLY, CDR2 FYNNEI. The CDR3 loop is CASSDGTSPPHTQYF. In DNA, the CDR3 is TGTGCCAGCAGTGATGGGACTAGCCCGCCGCATACGCAGTATTTT.